This TCR beta chain derives from a study of blood T cell repertoires in COVID-19. Study-wide background: COVID-19 samples collected from the United States, Italy and Spain covered acute and convalescent phases.

In the authors' methods: By means of reference gene primer amplification, nucleated cell counts were estimated. The method was immunoSEQ multiplex PCR; TCRdb's version includes in-frame clones alone and lacks a portion of them. V, J and clone size derive from that table, while D and trimming were established from the DNA sequence. The table records roughly 290,000 clones, nearly 90% of them present only once. This CDR3 region has 19 residues. The germline CDR1 and CDR2 sequences are LGHNA and YSLEER. V shed 0 bases and J 1 base; nucleotides not matched to a gene: 11. Participants were aged 18 to 89 years, lived in 24 US areas, and enrolled virtually. Cohorts were determined from participant-reported clinical history.

This chain links TRBV4-3 with TRBJ1-5; TRBD1 aligns across 8 bases. Sequencing was carried out using PBMCs or T cells enriched from blood (not recorded which). This clonotype was obtained from a woman aged 18 to 35 with acute COVID-19. Here the CDR3 DNA reads TGCGCCAGCAGCCAAGATTTTCCAGGGGGCTCAATAAGCAATCAGCCCCAGCATTTT. This translates into CASSQDFPGGSISNQPQHF.